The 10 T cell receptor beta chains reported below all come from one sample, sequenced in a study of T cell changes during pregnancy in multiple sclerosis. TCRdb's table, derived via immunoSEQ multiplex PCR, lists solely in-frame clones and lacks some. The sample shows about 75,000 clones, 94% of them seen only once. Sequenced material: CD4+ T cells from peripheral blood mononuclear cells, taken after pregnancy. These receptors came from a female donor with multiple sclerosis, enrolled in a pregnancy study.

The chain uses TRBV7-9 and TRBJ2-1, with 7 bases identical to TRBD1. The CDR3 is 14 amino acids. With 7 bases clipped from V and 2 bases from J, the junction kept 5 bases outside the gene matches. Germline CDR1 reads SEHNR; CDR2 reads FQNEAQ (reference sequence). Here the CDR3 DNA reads TGTGCCAGCACTCCCGGACAGGCCTACAATGAGCAGTTCTTC. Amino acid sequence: CASTPGQAYNEQFF. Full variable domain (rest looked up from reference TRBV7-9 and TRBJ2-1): DTGVSQNPRHKITKRGQNVTFRCDPISEHNRLYWYRQTLGQGPEFLTYFQNEAQLEKSRLLSDRFSAERPKGSFSTLEIQRTEQGDSAMYLCASTPGQAYNEQFFGPGTRLTVL.

DNA of the CDR3: TGCGCCAGCAGGCAACCGGGACAGGGGACCACTGAAGCTTTCTTT. Encoded protein: CASRQPGQGTTEAFF. The rearrangement links TRBV4-1 to TRBJ1-1; 10 positions match TRBD1. This CDR3 is built from 15 residues. Germline V gives CDR1 MGHRA, CDR2 YSYEKL. Losses at the gene ends were 6 bases for V and 4 bases for J; bases not matched to a gene: 8.

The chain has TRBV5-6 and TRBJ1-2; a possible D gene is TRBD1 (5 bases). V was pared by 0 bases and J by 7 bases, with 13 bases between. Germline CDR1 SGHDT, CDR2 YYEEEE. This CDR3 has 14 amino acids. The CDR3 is CASSLGQYPGGYTF. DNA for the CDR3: TGTGCCAGCAGCTTGGGACAGTACCCTGGTGGCTACACCTTC.

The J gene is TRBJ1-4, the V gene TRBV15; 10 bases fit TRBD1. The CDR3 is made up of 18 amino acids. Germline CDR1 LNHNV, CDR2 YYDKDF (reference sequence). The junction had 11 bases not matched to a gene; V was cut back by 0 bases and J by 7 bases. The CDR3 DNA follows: TGTGCCACCAGCAGAGAGAGGGGGGCGACAGGGGGCCGTGAAAAACTGTTTTTT. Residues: CATSRERGATGGREKLFF.

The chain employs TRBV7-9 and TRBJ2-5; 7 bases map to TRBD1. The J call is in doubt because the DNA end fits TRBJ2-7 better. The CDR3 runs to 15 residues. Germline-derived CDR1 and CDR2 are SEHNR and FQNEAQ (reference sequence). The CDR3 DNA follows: TGTGCCAGCAGCCCCAGCCGGACAGGAACCTACGAGCAGTACTTC. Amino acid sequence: CASSPSRTGTYEQYF.

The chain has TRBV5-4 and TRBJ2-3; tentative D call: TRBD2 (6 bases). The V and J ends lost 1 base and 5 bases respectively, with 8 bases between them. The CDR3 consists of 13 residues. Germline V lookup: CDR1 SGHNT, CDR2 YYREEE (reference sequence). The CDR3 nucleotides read TGTGCCAGCAGCTTGAGGAGGGGAGATACGCAGTATTTT. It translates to CASSLRRGDTQYF.

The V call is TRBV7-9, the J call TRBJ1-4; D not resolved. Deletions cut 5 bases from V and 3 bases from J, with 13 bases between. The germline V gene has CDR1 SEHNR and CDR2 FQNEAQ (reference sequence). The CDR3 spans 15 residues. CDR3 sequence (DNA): TGTGCCAGCAGCCAGCCGGGAGCGTCTAATGAAAAACTGTTTTTT. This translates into CASSQPGASNEKLFF.

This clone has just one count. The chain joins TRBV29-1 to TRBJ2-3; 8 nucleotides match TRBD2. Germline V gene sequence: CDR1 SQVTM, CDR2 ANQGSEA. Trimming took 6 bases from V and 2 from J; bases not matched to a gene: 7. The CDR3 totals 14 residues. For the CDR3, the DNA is TGCAGCGTCCCCGGCGGGAGGACCACAGATACGCAGTATTTT. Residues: CSVPGGRTTDTQYF.

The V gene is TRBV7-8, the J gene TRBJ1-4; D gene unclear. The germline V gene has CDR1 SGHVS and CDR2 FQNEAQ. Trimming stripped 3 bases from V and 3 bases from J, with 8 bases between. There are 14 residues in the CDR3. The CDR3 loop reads CASSFKGANEKLFF. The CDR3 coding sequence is TGTGCCAGCAGCTTTAAGGGAGCTAATGAAAAACTGTTTTTT.

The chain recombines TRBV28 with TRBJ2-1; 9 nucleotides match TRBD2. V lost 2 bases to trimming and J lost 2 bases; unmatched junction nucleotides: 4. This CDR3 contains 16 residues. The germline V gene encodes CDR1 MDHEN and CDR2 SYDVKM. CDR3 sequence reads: CASSLPGGRAYNEQFF. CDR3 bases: TGTGCCAGCAGTTTACCCGGCGGGAGGGCCTACAATGAGCAGTTCTTC.